This record covers a single T cell receptor (beta chain). These data are taken from a study of blood T cell repertoires in COVID-19. Overall study: The United States, Italy and Spain supplied acute and convalescent COVID-19 samples.

The germline CDR1 and CDR2 sequences are LNHDA and SQIVND (reference sequence). The CDR3 runs 15 residues. Between the trimmed V and J ends, which lost 0 bases and 4 bases, there was a span of 10 bases. Sequenced by immunoSEQ multiplex PCR; TCRdb stores in-frame clones only, minus some. The sample records tens of thousands of clones, around 87% being singletons. The V and J genes are TRBV19 and TRBJ1-3; no definite D call. The sample taken for sequencing was peripheral blood. The clonotype comes from a man aged 60 to 75 with active or convalescent COVID-19. The CDR3 protein is CASSIDRTRGNTIYF. The CDR3 region has the DNA TGTGCCAGTAGTATAGATCGTACAAGAGGAAACACCATATATTTT.